The TCR beta chain described here comes from a study of shared clonotypes between healthy human individuals. Study-wide results and limits: The study found about 5% of naive CD4 clonotypes shared across four donors. Rarefaction revealed incomplete sorted-subset sequencing despite large depth.

Each PCR replicate from the sorted subsets contained about 180 ng DNA, which is some 32,000 T cell genomes. Clones were read by immunoSEQ multiplex PCR, and TCRdb kept only the in-frame ones, dropping some. The sample shows roughly 810,000 clones, around 96% of them seen only once. V trimming: 3 bases; J trimming: 3 bases; junction bases outside the gene matches: 19. Germline V gives CDR1 GTSNPN, CDR2 SVGIG (reference sequence). The CDR3 totals 18 residues. CD8 cells classed as naive were CD45RO-negative and positively selected for CCR7, excluding terminally differentiated effector memory CD45RA+ cells. About this clone itself: The antigen is unknown.

The chain combines TRBV30 with TRBJ1-2, with 7 bases identical to TRBD1. The sequencing sample was made of naive CD8+ T cells sorted from blood. This clonotype was obtained from a man under 40 in good health. CDR3 coding DNA: TGTGCCTGGAGAATTTGGATTCCACAGGGGTTGGAAGACTATGGCTACACCTTC. The encoded protein is CAWRIWIPQGLEDYGYTF.